One sample yielded the 2 T cell receptor beta chains listed below, sequenced in a study of blood T cells in healthy people across ages. A second roughly 6 to 12 cycle PCR used barcoded and J-beta primers. TCRdb itself ran the 5' RACE reads through MiXCR, one entry per CDR3 protein. The profile shows about 1.6 million distinct CDR3 sequences, about 32% of them singletons. The sequenced sample consisted of blood. Every receptor here comes from a woman aged 25 to 45 in good health.

This chain connects TRBV7-3 to TRBJ1-2, with 7 bases matching TRBD1. Germline CDR1 and CDR2: SGHTA and FQGTGA. Trimming at V came to 2 bases and at J to 2 bases, leaving 8 bases not matched to a gene. The CDR3 runs 16 residues. CDR3 in amino acids: CASSLGTDKLNYGYTF. In nucleotides, the CDR3 is TGTGCCAGCAGCTTAGGGACAGACAAACTAAACTATGGCTACACCTTC.

This clonotype was seen many times. The chain has TRBV29-1 and TRBJ2-1; tentative D call: TRBD2 (6 bases). The length of the CDR3 is 16 residues. Germline CDR1 reads SQVTM; CDR2 reads ANQGSEA. The ends were cut back, 0 bases at V and 0 bases at J, with 12 bases in the middle. The CDR3 DNA reads as TGCAGCGTTGAAGATCTGCTCGGGAGCTCCTACAATGAGCAGTTCTTC. As protein: CSVEDLLGSSYNEQFF.